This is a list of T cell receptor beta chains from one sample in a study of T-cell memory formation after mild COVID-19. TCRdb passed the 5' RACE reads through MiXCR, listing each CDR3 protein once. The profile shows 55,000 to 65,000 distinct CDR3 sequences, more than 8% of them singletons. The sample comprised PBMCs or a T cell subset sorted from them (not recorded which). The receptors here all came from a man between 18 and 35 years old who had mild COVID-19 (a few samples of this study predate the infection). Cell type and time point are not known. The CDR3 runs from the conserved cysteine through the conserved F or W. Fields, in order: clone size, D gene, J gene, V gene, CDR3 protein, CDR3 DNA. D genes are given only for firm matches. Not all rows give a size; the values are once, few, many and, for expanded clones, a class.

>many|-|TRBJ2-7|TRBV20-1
CSARGRIYEQYF
TGCAGTGCTAGAGGTCGGATCTACGAGCAGTACTTC
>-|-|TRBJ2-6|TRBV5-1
CASRVGSGANVLTF
TGCGCCAGCAGGGTAGGGTCCGGGGCCAACGTCCTGACTTTC
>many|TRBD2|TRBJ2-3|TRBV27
CASGLAGSDTQYF
TGTGCCAGCGGACTAGCGGGGAGTGATACGCAGTATTTT
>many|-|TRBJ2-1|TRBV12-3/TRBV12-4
CASSSRDFSLQFF
TGTGCCAGCAGCTCCCGGGACTTCTCACTGCAGTTCTTC
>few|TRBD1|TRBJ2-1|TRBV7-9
CASSLDRGRNNEQFF
TGTGCCAGCAGCCTAGACAGGGGGCGAAACAATGAGCAGTTCTTC
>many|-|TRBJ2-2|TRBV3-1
CASSQEAGELFF
TGTGCCAGCAGCCAAGAGGCCGGGGAGCTGTTTTTT
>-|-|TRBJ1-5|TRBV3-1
CASSGYSNQPQHF
TGTGCCAGCAGCGGATATAGCAATCAGCCCCAGCATTTT
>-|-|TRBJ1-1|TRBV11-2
CASSFVVAGLMNTEAFF
TGTGCCAGCAGCTTCGTGGTCGCGGGGCTCATGAACACTGAAGCTTTCTTT
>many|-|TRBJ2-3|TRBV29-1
CSGLRRDTQYF
TGCAGCGGGCTGCGTAGGGATACGCAGTATTTT
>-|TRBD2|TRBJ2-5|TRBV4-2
CASSHPRNSGGEETQYF
TGTGCCAGCAGCCATCCAAGGAATAGCGGGGGAGAAGAGACCCAGTACTTC
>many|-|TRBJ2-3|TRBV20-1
CSCRPTDTQYF
TGCAGTTGCCGGCCGACAGATACGCAGTATTTT
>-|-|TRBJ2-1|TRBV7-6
CASSPLGREQFF
TGTGCCAGCAGCCCACTTGGGCGTGAGCAGTTCTTC
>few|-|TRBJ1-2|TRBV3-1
CASSQQSRGWGYGYTF
TGTGCCAGCAGCCAACAAAGCAGGGGTTGGGGCTATGGCTACACCTTC
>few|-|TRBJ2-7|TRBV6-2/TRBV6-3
CASSTGIEQYF
TGTGCCAGCAGCACAGGTATCGAGCAGTACTTC
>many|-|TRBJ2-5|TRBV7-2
CASSLFSSQETQYF
TGTGCCAGCAGCTTATTCAGCAGCCAAGAGACCCAGTACTTC
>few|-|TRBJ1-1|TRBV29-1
CSVVGRLNTEAFF
TGCAGCGTTGTCGGCAGACTGAACACTGAAGCTTTCTTT
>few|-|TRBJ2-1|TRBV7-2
CASSLGLAGLVEQFF
TGTGCCAGCAGCTTAGGTTTAGCAGGGTTGGTTGAGCAGTTCTTC
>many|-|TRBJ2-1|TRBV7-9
CASSLFSGGPSTYNEQFF
TGTGCCAGCAGCTTATTTTCCGGGGGGCCTTCAACTTACAATGAGCAGTTCTTC
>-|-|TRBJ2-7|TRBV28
CASSFWTESYEQYF
TGTGCCAGCAGTTTCTGGACGGAATCCTACGAGCAGTACTTC
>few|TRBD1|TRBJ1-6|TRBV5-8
CASSLGTGGVGRRAPLHF
TGTGCCAGCAGCTTGGGGACAGGGGGCGTTGGCCGGAGGGCACCCCTCCACTTT
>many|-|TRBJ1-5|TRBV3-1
CASSPGVNSNQPQHF
TGTGCCAGCAGCCCGGGAGTGAATAGCAATCAGCCCCAGCATTTT
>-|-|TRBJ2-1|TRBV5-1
CASSLGSYEQFF
TGCGCCAGCAGCTTAGGGAGCTATGAGCAGTTCTTC
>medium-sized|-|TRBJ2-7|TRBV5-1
CASSLGSSYEQYF
TGCGCCAGCAGCTTGGGCAGCTCCTACGAGCAGTACTTC
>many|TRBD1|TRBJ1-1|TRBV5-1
CASSLGDRGKAFF
TGCGCCAGCAGCTTGGGCGACAGGGGGAAAGCTTTCTTT
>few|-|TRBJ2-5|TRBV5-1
CASSLGSGLIRTQYF
TGCGCCAGCAGCTTGGGGTCTGGGTTGATACGGACCCAGTACTTC
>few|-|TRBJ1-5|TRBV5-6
CASSLMGGVDQPQHF
TGTGCCAGCAGTCTGATGGGGGGCGTCGATCAGCCCCAGCATTTT
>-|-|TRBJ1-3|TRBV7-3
CASSLSPGPGNTIYF
TGTGCCAGCAGCTTATCCCCAGGGCCTGGAAACACCATATATTTT
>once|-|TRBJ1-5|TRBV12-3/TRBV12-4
CASRDTGNQPQHF
TGTGCCAGCAGAGACACAGGGAATCAGCCCCAGCATTTT
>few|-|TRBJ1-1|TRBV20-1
CSARRNTEAFF
TGCAGTGCTCGACGGAACACTGAAGCTTTCTTT
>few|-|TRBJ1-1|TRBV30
CAWTRSGGTEAFF
TGTGCCTGGACTCGGTCAGGCGGAACTGAAGCTTTCTTT
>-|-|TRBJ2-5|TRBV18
CASSPFSGLETQYF
TGTGCCAGCTCACCGTTTTCGGGGCTAGAGACCCAGTACTTC
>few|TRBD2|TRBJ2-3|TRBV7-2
CASSWKRGGISDTQYF
TGTGCCAGCAGCTGGAAGCGGGGGGGCATATCAGATACGCAGTATTTT